The sequence of this TCR beta chain was determined in a study of shared T cell receptors in the human thymus (dated by TCRdb to the early 2020s). Broadly, across the study: The study investigated the way shared, self-reactive T-cell receptor alpha chains are produced in the human thymus.

Measured from the cysteine to the phenylalanine, the CDR3 is 18 residues long. Of the read, only the CDR3 DNA is kept; its 54 bases are in frame from base 1. Relative to germline, V is missing 0 bases and J is missing 7 bases, with 11 bases of the junction outside any gene match. CDR1 is given as SGHTA and CDR2 as FQGTGA, both from the germline V gene. This clone has more than one count but fewer than ten. It lacks a known antigen. Base-call qualities are not available, and no considerably larger clone is one nucleotide away. Receptor amplification or capture employed the immunoSEQ multiplex PCR assay. What TCRdb holds here is the immuneACCESS table cut down to in-frame rearrangements. Part of the clones is not present; checked against another copy, under half of the missing clones reflect an unresolved V gene, and the others are unexplained. The table for this sample lists hundreds of thousands of clones; roughly 86% of them were counted only once. Of the sample, roughly 0.0087% is held by the ten largest clones.

Separately, the same data were catalogued under a study of human thymus T cells. The second study reports: In Finland, the donors were immunologically healthy infants who were having open corrective cardiac surgery for congenital heart defects. The thymus tissue came from surgical resects taken out during corrective cardiac surgery. Usage of V and J gene segments appeared to be biased in both the thymic and the peripheral blood repertoires. The related research found that thymic TCR repertoires overlapped highly between unrelated individuals. The study used roughly 8 infant thymus samples plus four related peripheral blood samples to characterize TCR alpha and beta repertoires. The cohort included over five male and a couple of female infants, with donor ages spanning 7 to 244 days. Thymocytes were released mechanically from tissue and stored at -70 °C as pellets of 10-30 million cells. A QIAsymphony instrument was used to extract genomic DNA from the frozen cell pellets. The immunoSEQ multiplex PCR assay was used to amplify the TCRB and TCRAD loci from a standardized quantity of quality-controlled genomic DNA. The amplicons covered the V(D)J region and were long enough to include the CDR3 and to identify the V and J genes. Through the commercial immunoSEQ service, the amplicons were sequenced on an Illumina platform. Primer bias and sequencing errors were corrected as previously described, and TCRAD and TCRB definitions were based on the IMGT database. The repertoires were analysed using immunoSEQ Analyzer 3.0 and VDJTools for basic statistics, V/J segment usage, diversity estimates, rarefaction and pairwise overlap. Chao1, ChaoE, Efron-Thisted, Shannon and inverse Simpson indices were used to estimate diversity, which was also estimated on datasets down-sampled to the smallest sample. Repertoire overlap was determined by strict matching of CDR3 nucleotide sequence, V gene and J gene, and Jaccard-based multidimensional scaling clustering was applied. Thymus samples yielded on average approximately 860,000 unique TCRB clonotypes, compared with 70,000 to 85,000 from blood samples.

The TCR originated in a boy less than two years old with a congenital heart defect. Donor details come from another sample of the same person, matched by shared clones. The chain links TRBV7-3 with TRBJ2-2, and 10 junction bases match TRBD2. The sample consisted of thymocytes. The CDR3 corresponds to CASSLTLAAGGPNGELFF. In nucleotide form, the sequence is TGTGCCAGCAGCTTAACGTTGGCAGCGGGGGGGCCGAACGGGGAGCTGTTTTTT.